A selection of T cell receptor beta chains follows, all from one sample in a study of T cell responses to AZD1222 COVID-19 vaccine. Measured with immunoSEQ multiplex PCR; TCRdb has only the in-frame clones, and not every one. The data contain 99,000 or so clones, roughly 90% of them seen just once; the ten biggest clones take up under 3%. The sequenced sample was peripheral blood, obtained on day 0 of AZD1222 vaccination. The receptors stem from an adult in good health. CDR3s include the opening cysteine and the closing phenylalanine or tryptophan. A D gene is named only where the DNA matches it firmly. Not all rows give a size; the values are once, few, many and, for expanded clones, a class.

d_gene	v_gene	abundance	j_gene	CDR3nt	CDR3aa
TRBD2	TRBV5-5	-	TRBJ2-1	TGTGCCGGATCGCGGGGGGTTTCCTACAATGAGCAGTTCTTC	CAGSRGVSYNEQFF
-	TRBV6-1	-	TRBJ1-5	TGTGCCAGCAGTGACAGTAATCAGCCCCAGCATTTT	CASSDSNQPQHF
TRBD1	TRBV7-2	-	TRBJ1-1	TGTGCCAGCAGCAGGGACAGGGCGCTCGACCCGACATGGAGGGCTGAAGCTTTCTTT	CASSRDRALDPTWRAEAFF
TRBD1	TRBV10-1	few	TRBJ2-2	TGCGCCAGCAGCTCGACAGGGGGCACCGGGGAGCTGTTTTTT	CASSSTGGTGELFF
TRBD2	TRBV5-1	-	TRBJ2-1	TGCGCCAGCAGCCCGAGGACTAGCGGGAGTTATGAGCAGTTCTTC	CASSPRTSGSYEQFF
-	TRBV2	-	TRBJ2-7	TGTGCCAGCACGGGAGATGGGTACGAGCAGTACTTC	CASTGDGYEQYF
-	TRBV12-3/TRBV12-4	-	TRBJ1-1	TGTGCCAGCAGTGTCAAAGAGAACACTGAAGCTTTCTTT	CASSVKENTEAFF
-	TRBV6-1	once	TRBJ1-2	TGTGCCAGCAGTGAAGTAGGCATGAGTGGCGGCTACACCTTC	CASSEVGMSGGYTF
TRBD1	TRBV7-2	-	TRBJ2-7	TGTGCCAGCAGCTCGAGGACAGGGTTAGGCTACGAGCAGTACTTC	CASSSRTGLGYEQYF
-	TRBV28	-	TRBJ2-4	TGTGCCAGCAGTTCCCGGGACGTTGAAAACATTCAGTACTTC	CASSSRDVENIQYF
-	TRBV29-1	-	TRBJ2-3	TGCAGCGTTTATCCGGGACCCCGAGGGGCAGATACGCAGTATTTT	CSVYPGPRGADTQYF
-	TRBV5-1	-	TRBJ1-6	TGCGCCAGCAGGTCAGGGACTTTCAATTCACCCCTCCACTTT	CASRSGTFNSPLHF
-	TRBV5-1	few	TRBJ1-6	TGCGCCAGCAGCTTGAGCGGGGGGTACTCACCCCTCCACTTT	CASSLSGGYSPLHF
-	TRBV6-5	once	TRBJ1-1	TGTGCCAGCAGGGCCAGGGTGGGCACTGAAGCTTTCTTT	CASRARVGTEAFF
-	TRBV11-3	-	TRBJ2-5	TGTGCCAGCAGCCGCCTCACTCAAGAGACCCAGTACTTC	CASSRLTQETQYF
-	TRBV3-1/TRBV3-2	-	TRBJ2-1	TGTGCCAGCAGCCAAGAGTCCTGGGGAACGGATGAGCAGTTCTTC	CASSQESWGTDEQFF
-	TRBV28	-	TRBJ2-7	TGTGCCAGCGGACGGGGTTCCCGCAGCTCCTACGAGCAGTACTTC	CASGRGSRSSYEQYF
TRBD1	TRBV5-1	-	TRBJ2-1	TGCGCCAGCAGCTCCCGGACAGGGGCTGGGAATGAGCAGTTCTTC	CASSSRTGAGNEQFF
-	TRBV2	once	TRBJ2-5	TGTGCCAGCAGAAGAGGACGGGGTCAAGAGACCCAGTACTTC	CASRRGRGQETQYF
-	TRBV21-1	once	TRBJ2-2	TGTGCCAGCGGATGCACCGGGACAGAGAACACCGGGGAGCTGTTTTTT	CASGCTGTENTGELFF